The clone carrying this TCR beta chain was detected once. At one boundary the junction diverges from the germline segment, which might be a read error. The tissue used was unsorted bulk material of roughly 17-34 mg. RNA and DNA were co-extracted from it with the AllPrep DNA/RNA mini kit. Viable tumor cell content exceeded 90% in every tumor sample. This sample is part of a study of tumor-infiltrating lymphocytes in primary liver carcinoma. TCR beta cDNA was prepared out of roughly 490 ng total RNA by means of a constant-region primer. Three nested multiplex PCR rounds, a slightly modified ARM-PCR method, built the TCR beta libraries. Forward primers for TRBV1-TRBV30 and a C-beta reverse primer served the first two PCR rounds, at roughly 10 cycles each. MiXCR, applied by TCRdb to the multiplex PCR reads, yields one record per CDR3 protein. The sample carries under 45,000 distinct CDR3 sequences, 73% recorded once.

CDR1 and CDR2 from the germline V gene are SGHVS and FNYEAQ. This CDR3 comprises 17 residues. This receptor was obtained from a man aged 35-49 years with primary liver carcinoma and hepatitis B virus infection. V and J are TRBV7-6 and TRBJ2-7, with TRBD2 identical over 12 bases. Source material: liver tumor tissue from sampling region 2. Subset given: tumor region T2, inferior pole. The CDR3 sequence: CASSLTVTSGSPYEQYF. CDR3 in DNA: TGTGCTAGCAGCTTAACGGTGACTAGCGGGAGCCCCTACGAGCAGTACTTC.